This T cell receptor (beta chain) originates from a study of T cell changes during pregnancy in multiple sclerosis. Clones were read by immunoSEQ multiplex PCR, and TCRdb kept only the in-frame ones, dropping some. In the table there are more than 55,000 clones, about nine tenths of which are singletons. The sequencing here drew on peripheral blood, taken in the third trimester of pregnancy. This TCR came from a female donor in good health, enrolled as a control in a pregnancy study.

The CDR3 DNA reads as TGTGCCAGCAGCGATAGCGGATTGATTTCCAACGAGCAGTACTTC. Protein product: CASSDSGLISNEQYF. The rearrangement links TRBV2 to TRBJ2-7, with a tentative D call TRBD2 (6 bases). The V gene's germline CDR1 is SNHLY and CDR2 FYNNEI. This CDR3 is 15 amino acids long. Trimming removed 6 bases at V and 5 bases at J, with 20 bases between.